This T cell receptor (beta chain) comes out of a study of T cell repertoires in cytomegalovirus infection. At the level of the study: Use of recently identified HLA-C-restricted and well-studied HLA-B-restricted CMV epitopes was part of the study. General study results and limits: Clonotypes of TCR beta that were HLA-C-restricted and CMV-specific dominated the ex vivo response.

Concerning this clonotype: Its antigen is unidentified.

TCRdb fed the reads into MiXCR, producing one record per CDR3 protein. Here the sample spans approximately 910,000 distinct CDR3 sequences, less than 40% being singletons. Trimming removed 8 bases at V and 0 bases at J, with 17 bases between. CDR1 SNHLY and CDR2 FYNNEI come from the germline V gene. The CDR3 loop spans 17 amino acids. The source of this sequence is a human donor in good health (CMV status not recorded). Some clones in this sample may be carry-over from other donors' samples. Material: cultured CD8+ T cells from PBMCs, obtained from culture after CMV antigen stimulation. This chain joins TRBV2 and TRBJ2-6, with D perhaps given as TRBD1 or TRBD2 (5 bases each). The CDR3 DNA sequence: TGTGCCAGCGGTAGAGAGGGACCCGCCTCTGGGGCCAACGTCCTGACTTTC. This sequence encodes CASGREGPASGANVLTF.